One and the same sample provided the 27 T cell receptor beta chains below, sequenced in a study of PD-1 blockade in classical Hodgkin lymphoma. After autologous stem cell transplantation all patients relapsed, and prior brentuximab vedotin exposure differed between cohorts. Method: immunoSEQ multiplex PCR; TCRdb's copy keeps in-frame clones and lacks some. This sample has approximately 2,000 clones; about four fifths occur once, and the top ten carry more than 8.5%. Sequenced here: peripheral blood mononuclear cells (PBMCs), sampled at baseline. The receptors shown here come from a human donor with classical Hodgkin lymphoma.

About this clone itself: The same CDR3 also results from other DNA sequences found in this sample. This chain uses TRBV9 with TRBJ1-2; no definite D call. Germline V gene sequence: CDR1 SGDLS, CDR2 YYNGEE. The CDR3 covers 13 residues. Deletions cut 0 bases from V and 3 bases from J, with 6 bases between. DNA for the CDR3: TGTGCCAGCAGCGTAGGGGGAGACTATGGCTACACCTTC. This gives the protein CASSVGGDYGYTF.

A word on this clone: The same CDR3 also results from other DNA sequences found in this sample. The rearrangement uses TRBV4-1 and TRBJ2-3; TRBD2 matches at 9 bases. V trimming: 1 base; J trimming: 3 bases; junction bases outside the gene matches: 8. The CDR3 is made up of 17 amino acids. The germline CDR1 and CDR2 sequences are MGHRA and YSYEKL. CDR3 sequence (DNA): TGCGCCAGCAGCCAAGGAGGAGCGGGGGGAGGGACAGATACGCAGTATTTT. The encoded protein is CASSQGGAGGGTDTQYF.

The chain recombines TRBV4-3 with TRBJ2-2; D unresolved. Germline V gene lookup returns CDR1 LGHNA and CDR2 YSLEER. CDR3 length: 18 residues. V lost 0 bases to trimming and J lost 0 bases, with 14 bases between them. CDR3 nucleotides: TGCGCCAGCAGCCAAGATATCCCCAGGCACCCGAACACCGGGGAGCTGTTTTTT. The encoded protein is CASSQDIPRHPNTGELFF.

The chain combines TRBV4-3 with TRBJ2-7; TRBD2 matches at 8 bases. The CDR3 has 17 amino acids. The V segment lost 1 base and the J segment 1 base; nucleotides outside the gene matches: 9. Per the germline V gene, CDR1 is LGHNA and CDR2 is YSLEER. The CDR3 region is CASSQVVLAGRSYEQYF. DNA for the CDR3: TGCGCCAGCAGCCAAGTCGTCTTAGCGGGGAGATCCTACGAGCAGTACTTC.

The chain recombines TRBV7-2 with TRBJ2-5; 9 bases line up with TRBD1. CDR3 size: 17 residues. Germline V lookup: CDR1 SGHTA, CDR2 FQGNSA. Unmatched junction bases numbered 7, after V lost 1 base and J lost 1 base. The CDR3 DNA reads TGTGCCAGCAGCTTAGGATGGCCGGGACAGGGCCAAGAGACCCAGTACTTC. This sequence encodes CASSLGWPGQGQETQYF.

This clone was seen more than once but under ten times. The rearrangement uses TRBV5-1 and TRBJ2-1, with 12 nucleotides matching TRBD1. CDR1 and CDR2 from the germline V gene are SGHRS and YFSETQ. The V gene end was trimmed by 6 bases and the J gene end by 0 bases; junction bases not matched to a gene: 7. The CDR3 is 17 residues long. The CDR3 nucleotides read TGCGCCAGCACGGGACAGGGGGCGGTAAGCTCCTACAATGAGCAGTTCTTC. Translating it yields CASTGQGAVSSYNEQFF. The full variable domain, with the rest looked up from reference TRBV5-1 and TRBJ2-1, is KAGVTQTPRYLIKTRGQQVTLSCSPISGHRSVSWYQQTPGQGLQFLFEYFSETQRNKGNFPGRFSGRQFSNSRSEMNVSTLELGDSALYLCASTGQGAVSSYNEQFFGPGTRLTVL.

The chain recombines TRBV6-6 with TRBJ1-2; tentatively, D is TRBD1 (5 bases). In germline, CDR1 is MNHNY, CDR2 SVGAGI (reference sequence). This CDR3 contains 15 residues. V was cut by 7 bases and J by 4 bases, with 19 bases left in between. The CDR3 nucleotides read TGTGCCAGCACCCTCCGGGACCCGGGCGTCTATGGCTACACCTTC. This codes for CASTLRDPGVYGYTF.

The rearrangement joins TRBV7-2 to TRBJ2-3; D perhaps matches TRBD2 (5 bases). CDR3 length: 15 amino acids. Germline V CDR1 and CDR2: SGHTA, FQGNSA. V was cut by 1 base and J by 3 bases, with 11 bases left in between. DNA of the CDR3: TGTGCCAGCAGCTTAGAAGCGGCTACTACAGATACGCAGTATTTT. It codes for CASSLEAATTDTQYF.

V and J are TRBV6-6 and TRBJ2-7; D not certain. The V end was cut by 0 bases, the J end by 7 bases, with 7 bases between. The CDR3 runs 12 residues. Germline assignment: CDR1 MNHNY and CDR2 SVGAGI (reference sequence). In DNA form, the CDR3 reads TGTGCCAGCAGTTACTCGTCACTGGAGCAGTACTTC. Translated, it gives CASSYSSLEQYF.

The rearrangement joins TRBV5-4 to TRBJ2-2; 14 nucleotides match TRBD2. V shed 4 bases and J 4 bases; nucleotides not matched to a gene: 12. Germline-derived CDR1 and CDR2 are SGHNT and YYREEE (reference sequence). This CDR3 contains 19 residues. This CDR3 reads CASSPGLAGGSGGTGELFF. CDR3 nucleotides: TGTGCCAGCAGCCCCGGACTAGCGGGGGGCTCCGGGGGCACCGGGGAGCTGTTTTTT.

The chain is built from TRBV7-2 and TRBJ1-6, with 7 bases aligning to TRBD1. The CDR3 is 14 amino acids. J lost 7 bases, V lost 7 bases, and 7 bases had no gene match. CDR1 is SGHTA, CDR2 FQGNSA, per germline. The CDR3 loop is CASNPGQMNSPLHF. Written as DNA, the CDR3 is TGTGCCAGCAACCCGGGACAGATGAATTCACCCCTCCACTTT.

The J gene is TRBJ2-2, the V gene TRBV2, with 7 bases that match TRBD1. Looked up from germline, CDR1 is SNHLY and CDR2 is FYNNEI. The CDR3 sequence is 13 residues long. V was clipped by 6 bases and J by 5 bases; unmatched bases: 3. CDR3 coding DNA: TGTGCCAGCAGCAACAGGGGAACCGGGGAGCTGTTTTTT. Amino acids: CASSNRGTGELFF.

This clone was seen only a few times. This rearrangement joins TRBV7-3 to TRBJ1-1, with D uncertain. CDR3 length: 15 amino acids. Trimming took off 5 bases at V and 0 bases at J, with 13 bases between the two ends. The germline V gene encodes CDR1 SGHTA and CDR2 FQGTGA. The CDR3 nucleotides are TGTGCCAGCAGCCCGGGTGGAGGGATGAACACTGAAGCTTTCTTT. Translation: CASSPGGGMNTEAFF.

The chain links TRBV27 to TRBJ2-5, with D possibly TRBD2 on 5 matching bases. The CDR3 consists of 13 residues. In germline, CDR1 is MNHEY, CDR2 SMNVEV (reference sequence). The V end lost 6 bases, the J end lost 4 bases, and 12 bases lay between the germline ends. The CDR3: CASRPTRRETQYF. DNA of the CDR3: TGTGCCAGCAGACCCACTAGAAGAGAGACCCAGTACTTC.

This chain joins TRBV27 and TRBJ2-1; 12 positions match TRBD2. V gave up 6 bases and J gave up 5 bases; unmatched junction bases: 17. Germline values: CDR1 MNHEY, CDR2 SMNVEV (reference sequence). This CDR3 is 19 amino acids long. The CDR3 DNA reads TGTGCCAGCAGCCTAACCCGATTCATGACTAGCGGGGGAAACAATGAGCAGTTCTTC. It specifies CASSLTRFMTSGGNNEQFF.

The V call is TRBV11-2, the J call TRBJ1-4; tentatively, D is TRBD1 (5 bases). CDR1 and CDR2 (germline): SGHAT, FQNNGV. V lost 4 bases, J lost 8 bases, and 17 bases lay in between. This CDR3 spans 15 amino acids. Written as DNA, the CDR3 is TGTGCCAGCAGCTCGACAGATCCAGCGGGGGAAAAACTGTTTTTT. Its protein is CASSSTDPAGEKLFF.

The CDR3 nucleotides are TGTGCCAGTAGTATCAGCTCCTACAATGAGCAGTTCTTC. It codes for CASSISSYNEQFF. V gene TRBV19 combines with J gene TRBJ2-1; D is unresolved. Germline CDR1 LNHDA, CDR2 SQIVND (reference sequence). The CDR3 sequence is 13 residues long. Between the trimmed V and J ends, which lost 3 bases and 0 bases, there was a span of 3 bases.

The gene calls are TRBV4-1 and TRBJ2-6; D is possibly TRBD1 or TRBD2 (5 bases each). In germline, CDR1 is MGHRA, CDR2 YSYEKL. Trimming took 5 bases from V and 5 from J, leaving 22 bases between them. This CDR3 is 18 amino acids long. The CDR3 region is CASSTGAEPQSRANVLTF. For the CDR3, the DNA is TGCGCCAGCAGCACCGGGGCAGAACCACAAAGTCGGGCCAACGTCCTGACTTTC.

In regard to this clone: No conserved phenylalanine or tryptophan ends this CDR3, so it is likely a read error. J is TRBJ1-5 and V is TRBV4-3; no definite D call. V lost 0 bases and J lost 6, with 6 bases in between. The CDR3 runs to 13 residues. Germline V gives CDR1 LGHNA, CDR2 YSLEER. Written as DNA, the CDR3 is TGCGCCAGCAGCCAAGATTTCGGTCAGCCCCAGCATCTT. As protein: CASSQDFGQPQHL.

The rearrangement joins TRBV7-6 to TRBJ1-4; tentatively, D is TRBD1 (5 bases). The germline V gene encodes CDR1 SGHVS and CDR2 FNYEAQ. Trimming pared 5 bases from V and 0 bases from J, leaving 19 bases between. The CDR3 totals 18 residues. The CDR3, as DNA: TGTGCCAGCAGCCCACGATTTCCAGGGTTTTCAACTAATGAAAAACTGTTTTTT. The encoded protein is CASSPRFPGFSTNEKLFF.

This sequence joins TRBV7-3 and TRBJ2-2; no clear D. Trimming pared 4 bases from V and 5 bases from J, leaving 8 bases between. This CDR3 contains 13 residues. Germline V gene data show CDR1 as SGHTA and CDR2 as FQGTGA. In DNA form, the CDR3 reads TGTGCCAGCAGCTCCCCTGCTACCGGGGAGCTGTTTTTT. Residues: CASSSPATGELFF.

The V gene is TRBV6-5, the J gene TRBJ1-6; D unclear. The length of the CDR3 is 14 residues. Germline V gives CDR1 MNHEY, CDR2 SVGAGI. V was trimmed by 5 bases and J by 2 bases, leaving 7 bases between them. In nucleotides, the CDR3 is TGTGCCAGCAGTCCGGGCCCCTATAATTCACCCCTCCACTTT. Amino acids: CASSPGPYNSPLHF.

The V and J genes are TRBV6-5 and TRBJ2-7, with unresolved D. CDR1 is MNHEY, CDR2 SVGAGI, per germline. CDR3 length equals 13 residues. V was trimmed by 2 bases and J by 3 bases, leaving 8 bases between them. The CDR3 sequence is CASSYIRSYEQYF. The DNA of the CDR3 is TGTGCCAGCAGTTACATCAGAAGCTACGAGCAGTACTTC.

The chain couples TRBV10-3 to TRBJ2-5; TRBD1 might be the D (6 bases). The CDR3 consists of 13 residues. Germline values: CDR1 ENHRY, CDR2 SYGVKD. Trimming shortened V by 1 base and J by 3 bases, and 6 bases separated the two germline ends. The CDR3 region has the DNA TGTGCCATCAGTGAGTACAGGGAAGAGACCCAGTACTTC. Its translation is CAISEYREETQYF.

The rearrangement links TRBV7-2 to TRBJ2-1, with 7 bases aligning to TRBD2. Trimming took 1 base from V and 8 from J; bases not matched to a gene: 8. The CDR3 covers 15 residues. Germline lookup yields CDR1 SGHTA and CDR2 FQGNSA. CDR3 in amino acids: CASSLVGDYTYEQFF. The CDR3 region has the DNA TGTGCCAGCAGCTTAGTGGGGGACTATACCTATGAGCAGTTCTTC.

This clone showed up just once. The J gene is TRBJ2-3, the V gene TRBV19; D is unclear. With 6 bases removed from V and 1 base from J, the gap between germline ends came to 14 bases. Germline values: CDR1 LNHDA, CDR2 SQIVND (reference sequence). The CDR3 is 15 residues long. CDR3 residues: CASSLKASGTDTQYF. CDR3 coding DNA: TGTGCCAGTAGCCTCAAAGCGAGCGGCACAGATACGCAGTATTTT.

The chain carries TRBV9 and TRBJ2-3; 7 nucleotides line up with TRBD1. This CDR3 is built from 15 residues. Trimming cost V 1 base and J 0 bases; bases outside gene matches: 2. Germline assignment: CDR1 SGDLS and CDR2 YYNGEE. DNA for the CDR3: TGTGCCAGCAGCGTACAGGGGGTTAGCACAGATACGCAGTATTTT. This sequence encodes CASSVQGVSTDTQYF.